This is a list of T cell receptor beta chains from one sample in a study of shared T cell receptors in the human thymus. The repertoire was sequenced with immunoSEQ multiplex PCR; TCRdb's copy has only in-frame clones and lacks some. Altogether approximately 400,000 clones are present, about 95% being singletons, with the ten largest covering approximately 0.02%. Material for sequencing was thymocytes. These receptors were taken from a human donor. Both conserved end residues are part of each CDR3. The order of the fields is V gene, J gene, CDR3 length, CDR3 protein.

TRBV5-4,TRBJ2-3,16,CASSFGTSGSSDTQYF
TRBV5-1,TRBJ2-1,15,CASSLAPGTGQEQFF
TRBV10-3,TRBJ2-7,14,CAISITGGSWEQYF
TRBV5-1,TRBJ1-1,16,CASSLEIRDIGTEAFF
TRBV6-5,TRBJ2-1,14,CASSPSGRDNEQFF
TRBV7-8,TRBJ2-4,19,CASSLCSVTSGPRGNIQYF
TRBV4-1,TRBJ2-1,19,CASSQGWLGEGLVGNEQFF
TRBV5-4,TRBJ1-1,18,CASSFSKVTGVDDAEAFF
TRBV9,TRBJ1-1,13,CASSIRTGTEAFF
TRBV28,TRBJ1-1,15,CASSLHGTGCTEAFF
TRBV28,TRBJ1-4,12,CASSPEDEKLFF
TRBV6-5,TRBJ1-1,15,CASSDRGRVNTEAFF
TRBV7-2,TRBJ2-1,13,CASSFWQHNEQFF
TRBV2,TRBJ2-7,19,CASSPRPGGGSSGSYEQYF
TRBV5-1,TRBJ2-1,23,CASSLAERRGRLAGGSSYNEQFF
TRBV27,TRBJ2-5,17,CASSCSKRGDRAETQYF
TRBV4-3,TRBJ2-3,15,CASSQEGGNTDTQYF
TRBV6-5,TRBJ1-1,12,CASSPPPTEAFF
TRBV27,TRBJ2-1,17,CASSFRTSGRLCNEQFF